This passage covers 30 T cell receptor beta chains from one sample sequenced in a study of blood T cell repertoires in COVID-19. Clones were sequenced by immunoSEQ multiplex PCR, and TCRdb holds only the in-frame ones, with some missing. This sample has fewer than 80,000 clones; 88% occur once, and the top ten carry about 21%. The sample comprised peripheral blood. All receptors come from a human donor in a cohort sampled during active COVID-19.

This clone was picked up a small number of times. This rearrangement joins TRBV5-1 to TRBJ2-7; TRBD2 matches at 11 bases. Trimming cost V 4 bases and J 2 bases; bases outside gene matches: 8. Germline V gives CDR1 SGHRS, CDR2 YFSETQ. The CDR3 is 16 amino acids. CDR3 region: CASSLTSGSFAYEQYF. The CDR3 coding sequence is TGCGCCAGCAGCCTCACTAGCGGGAGCTTCGCCTACGAGCAGTACTTC.

The chain links TRBV6-5 to TRBJ2-1; 10 bases line up with TRBD2. Germline-derived CDR1 and CDR2 are MNHEY and SVGAGI. CDR3 length: 15 residues. The V and J ends lost 6 bases and 6 bases, in that order; junction bases with no gene match: 8. CDR3: CASRATSGASNEQFF. The CDR3, as DNA: TGTGCCAGCAGGGCCACTAGCGGGGCAAGCAATGAGCAGTTCTTC.

The genes are TRBV6-5 and TRBJ2-3; tentatively, D is TRBD2 (5 bases). Germline V gene sequence: CDR1 MNHEY, CDR2 SVGAGI. The CDR3 runs to 13 residues. V lost 2 bases, J lost 11 bases, and 14 bases lay in between. CDR3 coding DNA: TGTGCCAGCAGTTACCGTGGACTTTTAGAGCAGTATTTT. Its protein is CASSYRGLLEQYF.

The chain is built from TRBV19 and TRBJ1-6, with 8 positions matching TRBD1. V lost 7 bases and J lost 6; bases outside the gene matches: 11. Germline V CDR1 and CDR2: LNHDA, SQIVND (reference sequence). The CDR3 extends over 16 amino acids. CDR3 sequence reads: CASTRTGWSSNSPLHF. CDR3 DNA sequence: TGTGCCAGTACCCGGACAGGGTGGTCTTCTAATTCACCCCTCCACTTT.

V is TRBV6-5 and J is TRBJ2-7, with TRBD2 as a possible D gene (6 bases). Germline V gives CDR1 MNHEY, CDR2 SVGAGI. This CDR3 contains 14 residues. The V and J ends lost 2 bases and 4 bases respectively, with 12 bases between them. CDR3 protein: CASSYRRGGYEQYF. The CDR3 nucleotides are TGTGCCAGCAGTTACCGGAGGGGCGGGTACGAGCAGTACTTC.

The chain links TRBV7-9 to TRBJ2-1; no clear D gene. V lost 2 bases, J lost 2 bases, and 7 bases lay in between. This CDR3 is built from 14 residues. Germline V gene lookup returns CDR1 SEHNR and CDR2 FQNEAQ (reference sequence). The CDR3 coding sequence is TGTGCCAGCAGCTTATCCGTTACCTACAATGAGCAGTTCTTC. It encodes CASSLSVTYNEQFF.

The chain couples TRBV10-1 to TRBJ1-1, with D possibly being TRBD1 (5 bases). This CDR3 has 15 residues. Trimming took 0 bases from V and 1 from J, leaving 9 bases between them. Per the germline V gene, CDR1 is WNHNN and CDR2 is SYGVQD (reference sequence). The CDR3 protein is CASSESVRANTEAFF. For the CDR3, the DNA is TGCGCCAGCAGTGAGTCGGTCAGGGCGAACACTGAAGCTTTCTTT.

This clone turned up a few times. The chain carries TRBV6-1 and TRBJ2-2; 9 bases align to TRBD2. CDR3 length: 17 residues. Germline V gene lookup returns CDR1 MNHNS and CDR2 SASEGT. Trimming removed 4 bases from V and 2 bases from J; junction bases left unmatched: 8. The CDR3 loop reads CASSGISGRVNTGELFF. For the CDR3, the DNA is TGTGCCAGCAGTGGTATTAGCGGGAGAGTTAACACCGGGGAGCTGTTTTTT.

This rearrangement joins TRBV5-1 to TRBJ2-5, with 12 nucleotides matching TRBD2. Germline loops: CDR1 SGHRS, CDR2 YFSETQ. Trimming removed 4 bases from V and 2 bases from J; junction bases left unmatched: 0. This CDR3 is 14 amino acids long. The CDR3, as DNA: TGCGCCAGCAGCACTAGCGGGGGGCAAGAGACCCAGTACTTC. Translating gives CASSTSGGQETQYF.

The chain recombines TRBV10-3 with TRBJ1-2, with unresolved D. The CDR3 consists of 14 residues. Trimming cost V 7 bases and J 1 base, with 13 bases left between them. Germline loops: CDR1 ENHRY, CDR2 SYGVKD. This CDR3 is CAIMGDGSNYGYTF. In DNA form, the CDR3 reads TGTGCCATCATGGGAGACGGGAGTAACTATGGCTACACCTTC.

This clone was observed a few times. The rearrangement joins TRBV12-3 or TRBV12-4 to TRBJ2-7; 7 nucleotides agree with TRBD1. The CDR3 runs to 13 residues. With 3 bases clipped from V and 4 bases from J, the junction kept 3 bases outside the gene matches. In nucleotides, the CDR3 is TGTGCCAGCAGTTTGGGCAGGGGGTACGAGCAGTACTTC. Its protein is CASSLGRGYEQYF.

The chain is built from TRBV28 and TRBJ2-5; D is possibly TRBD1 (6 bases). The CDR3 totals 16 residues. Germline assignment: CDR1 MDHEN and CDR2 SYDVKM. V was cut by 6 bases and J by 1 base, with 18 bases left in between. The CDR3 is CASSSTVTRGQETQYF. The CDR3 DNA reads as TGTGCCAGCAGCTCCACAGTAACCAGGGGCCAAGAGACCCAGTACTTC.

The chain employs TRBV10-2 and TRBJ1-2; 10 positions match TRBD1. V trimming: 0 bases; J trimming: 2 bases; junction bases outside the gene matches: 0. The germline V gene encodes CDR1 WSHSY and CDR2 SAAADI. The CDR3 is 15 residues long. This CDR3 is CASSESTGGNYGYTF. The DNA of the CDR3 is TGCGCCAGCAGTGAGTCGACAGGGGGCAACTATGGCTACACCTTC.

V gene TRBV5-6 combines with J gene TRBJ1-4; TRBD1 aligns across 7 bases. CDR3 size: 13 residues. The germline V gene encodes CDR1 SGHDT and CDR2 YYEEEE. V was clipped by 7 bases and J by 7 bases; unmatched bases: 7. CDR3 in DNA: TGTGCCAGCTCAGACAGGGTCAGTGAAAAACTGTTTTTT. Translated: CASSDRVSEKLFF.

This clone has only a few counts. Other nucleotide sequences from this sample produce the same CDR3. CDR3: CASSTQLAGGRNEQFF. The CDR3 DNA is TGTGCCAGTAGTACTCAACTAGCGGGGGGGCGTAATGAGCAGTTCTTC. The chain carries TRBV19 and TRBJ2-1, with 13 positions matching TRBD2. The CDR3 totals 16 residues. CDR1 and CDR2 (germline): LNHDA, SQIVND (reference sequence). The junction had 7 bases not matched to a gene; V was cut back by 4 bases and J by 7 bases.

This rearrangement joins TRBV3-1 (or the pseudogene TRBV3-2) to TRBJ2-7; 13 bases are a match to TRBD2. V shed 3 bases and J 6 bases; nucleotides not matched to a gene: 5. The CDR3 length is 15 residues. Germline V lookup: CDR1 LGHDT, CDR2 YNNKEL (reference sequence). The CDR3 region has the DNA TGTGCCAGCAGCCACGGGACTAGCGGGACTGGCGAGCAGTACTTC. Its translation is CASSHGTSGTGEQYF.

The V and J genes are TRBV18 and TRBJ2-1; D unclear. Trimming took off 8 bases at V and 5 bases at J, with 16 bases between the two ends. This CDR3 comprises 14 residues. Germline loops: CDR1 KGHSH, CDR2 LQKENI. CDR3 amino acids: CASTLAGPHNEQFF. In DNA, the CDR3 is TGTGCCAGCACCTTAGCCGGCCCCCACAATGAGCAGTTCTTC. Drawing the rest from reference TRBV18 and TRBJ2-1, the complete variable domain is NAGVMQNPRHLVRRRGQEARLRCSPMKGHSHVYWYRQLPEEGLKFMVYLQKENIIDESGMPKERFSAEFPKEGPSILRIQQVVRGDSAAYFCASTLAGPHNEQFFGPGTRLTVL.

This chain uses TRBV5-5 with TRBJ2-7, with a weak D call TRBD1 (6 bases). Looked up from germline, CDR1 is SGHKS and CDR2 is YYEKEE (reference sequence). The ends were cut back, 1 base at V and 4 bases at J, with 9 bases in the middle. The CDR3 covers 13 residues. CDR3 sequence reads: CASSLHRVYEQYF. The CDR3, as DNA: TGTGCCAGCAGCTTGCACAGGGTGTACGAGCAGTACTTC.

This clone was counted once. J is TRBJ2-3 and V is TRBV11-3, with D uncertain. There are 15 residues in the CDR3. Germline V CDR1 and CDR2: SGHNT, YENEEA. Trimming shortened V by 1 base and J by 0 bases, and 8 bases separated the two germline ends. The CDR3 sequence: CASSLGQVSTDTQYF. CDR3 DNA: TGTGCCAGCAGCTTAGGGCAGGTAAGCACAGATACGCAGTATTTT.

This sequence joins TRBV6-5 and TRBJ1-1; D perhaps matches TRBD1 (6 bases). In germline, CDR1 is MNHEY, CDR2 SVGAGI. Trimming stripped 7 bases from V and 13 bases from J, with 19 bases between. The CDR3 length is 12 residues. The CDR3 is CASTSGGAPVFF. The CDR3 region has the DNA TGTGCCAGCACCTCGGGGGGGGCTCCGGTTTTCTTT.

This clone has only one observation. This rearrangement joins TRBV23-1 to TRBJ1-4, with 7 bases aligning to TRBD1. TRBV23-1 is classed as an ORF, of uncertain function. The CDR3 extends over 16 amino acids. The V and J ends lost 4 bases and 4 bases, in that order; junction bases with no gene match: 9. The CDR3 DNA sequence: TGCGCCAGCAGTCCGCACAAAAGGGGGCTTAATGAAAAACTGTTTTTT. It codes for CASSPHKRGLNEKLFF.

For this clone: Other DNA variants within this sample encode the same CDR3. The rearrangement uses TRBV7-2 and TRBJ1-2, with 9 nucleotides matching TRBD1. CDR3 length equals 14 residues. V lost 6 bases and J lost 2; bases outside the gene matches: 4. Germline CDR1 reads SGHTA; CDR2 reads FQGNSA. The CDR3 DNA reads as TGTGCCAGCAGTTCGGGACAGGGCAACTATGGCTACACCTTC. Amino acid sequence: CASSSGQGNYGYTF.

The gene calls are TRBV7-9 and TRBJ1-1; D may be TRBD1 (6 bases). This CDR3 has 15 amino acids. V dropped 7 bases and J dropped 0 bases, with 15 bases sitting between them. Germline V gives CDR1 SEHNR, CDR2 FQNEAQ (reference sequence). The DNA for the CDR3 is TGTGCCAGCATAGGGGGAGGGGGGCTGAACACTGAAGCTTTCTTT. This sequence encodes CASIGGGGLNTEAFF.

On this clone itself: The same CDR3 also results from other DNA sequences found in this sample. The chain has TRBV28 and TRBJ1-5, with D possibly TRBD1 on 6 matching bases. The ends were cut back, 1 base at V and 7 bases at J, with 11 bases in the middle. Germline assignment: CDR1 MDHEN and CDR2 SYDVKM. This CDR3 has 14 amino acids. The CDR3 region has the DNA TGTGCCAGCAGTTTATTGGGGAGGGGGCAGCCCCAGCATTTT. Amino acids: CASSLLGRGQPQHF. Variable domain in full (rest from reference TRBV28 and TRBJ1-5): DVKVTQSSRYLVKRTGEKVFLECVQDMDHENMFWYRQDPGLGLRLIYFSYDVKMKEKGDIPEGYSVSREKKERFSLILESASTNQTSMYLCASSLLGRGQPQHFGDGTRLSIL.

CDR3 residues: CASSVGNRQETQYF. The CDR3, as DNA: TGTGCCAGCAGCGTAGGGAACAGACAAGAGACCCAGTACTTC. The rearrangement links TRBV9 to TRBJ2-5; D gene unclear. From germline, CDR1 is SGDLS and CDR2 YYNGEE. This CDR3 spans 14 amino acids. Between the trimmed V and J ends, which lost 0 bases and 2 bases, there was a span of 8 bases.

The chain recombines TRBV19 with TRBJ1-5, with D hard to call. The CDR3 is made up of 14 amino acids. Germline lookup yields CDR1 LNHDA and CDR2 SQIVND (reference sequence). V was pared by 4 bases and J by 2 bases, with 9 bases between. CDR3 sequence (DNA): TGTGCCAGTAGTACCCGGGAAGGCAATCAGCCCCAGCATTTT. Amino acid sequence: CASSTREGNQPQHF.

This chain uses TRBV11-2 with TRBJ2-1; 9 nucleotides align to TRBD2. The CDR3 covers 15 residues. Germline CDR1 SGHAT, CDR2 FQNNGV. J was trimmed by 6 bases and V by 0 bases; bases with no gene match: 3. CDR3 sequence: CASSLDPSGINEQFF. CDR3 in DNA: TGTGCCAGCAGCTTAGACCCTAGCGGGATCAATGAGCAGTTCTTC.

J is TRBJ2-1 and V is TRBV6-5; TRBD2 matches at 8 bases. The CDR3 extends over 14 amino acids. V lost 10 bases and J lost 4; bases outside the gene matches: 9. Germline V gene data show CDR1 as MNHEY and CDR2 as SVGAGI. The CDR3 bases are TGTGCCACCACCTTAGCGGGAACATACAATGAGCAGTTCTTC. It translates to CATTLAGTYNEQFF.

The chain combines TRBV5-6 with TRBJ1-4; TRBD1 agrees at 7 bases. J gave up 5 bases and V 4 bases, and 8 bases lay outside the gene matches. Germline V lookup: CDR1 SGHDT, CDR2 YYEEEE. CDR3 length equals 15 residues. The CDR3 sequence is CASSGGGQKNEKLFF. The DNA of the CDR3 is TGTGCCAGCAGCGGTGGGGGACAGAAAAATGAAAAACTGTTTTTT. The full variable domain, completed using reference TRBV5-6 and TRBJ1-4, is DAGVTQSPTHLIKTRGQQVTLRCSPKSGHDTVSWYQQALGQGPQFIFQYYEEEERQRGNFPDRFSGHQFPNYSSELNVNALLLGDSALYLCASSGGGQKNEKLFFGSGTQLSVL.

This sequence joins TRBV19 and TRBJ2-2; the match to TRBD2 covers 8 bases. After removal of 7 bases from V and 5 bases from J, the junction contained 12 bases not matched to a gene. The CDR3 has 16 residues. Germline assignment: CDR1 LNHDA and CDR2 SQIVND (reference sequence). The CDR3 region has the DNA TGTGCCAGTACCCTTGTTTCGGGAGGGAGGACCGGGGAGCTGTTTTTT. Residues: CASTLVSGGRTGELFF.